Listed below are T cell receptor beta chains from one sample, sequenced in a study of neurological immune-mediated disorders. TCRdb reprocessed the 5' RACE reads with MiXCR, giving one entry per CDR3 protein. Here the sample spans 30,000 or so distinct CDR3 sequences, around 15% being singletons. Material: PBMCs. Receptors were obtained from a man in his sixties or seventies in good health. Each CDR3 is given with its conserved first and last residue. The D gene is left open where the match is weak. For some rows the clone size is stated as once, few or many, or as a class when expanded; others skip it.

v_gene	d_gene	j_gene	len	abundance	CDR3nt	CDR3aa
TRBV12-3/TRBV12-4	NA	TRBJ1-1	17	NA	TGTGCCAACAGTTCCCGAATCGCCAGGGCCCTGGGCACTGAAACTTTCTTT	CANSSRIARALGTETFF
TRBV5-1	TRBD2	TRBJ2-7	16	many	TGCGCCAGCAGCGTTGGGAGCGGGGGGCCTTCCTACGAGCAGTACTTC	CASSVGSGGPSYEQYF
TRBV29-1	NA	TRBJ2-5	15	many	TGCAGCGGGTATCGGATGGGGGGCAGGACAGAGACCCAGTACTTC	CSGYRMGGRTETQYF
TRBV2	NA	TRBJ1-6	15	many	TGTGCCAGCAGACCTCGGGGCGCCTATAATTCACCCCTCCACTTT	CASRPRGAYNSPLHF
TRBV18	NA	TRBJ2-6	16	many	TGTGCCAGCTCCCCACGGACAGCCTCTGGGGCCAACGTCCTGACTTTC	CASSPRTASGANVLTF
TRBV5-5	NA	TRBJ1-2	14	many	TGTGCCAGCAGCTCTTCGCCCCGGGGGGATGGCTACACCTTC	CASSSSPRGDGYTF
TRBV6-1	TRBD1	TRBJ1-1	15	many	TGTGCCAGCAGCCCGGGACAGGGTGGGGACACTGAAGCTTTCTTT	CASSPGQGGDTEAFF
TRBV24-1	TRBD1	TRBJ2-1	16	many	TGTGCCACCAGTGATTACACAGGGGGCTATTTAAATGAGCAGTTCTTC	CATSDYTGGYLNEQFF
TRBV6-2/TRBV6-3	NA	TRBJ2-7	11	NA	TGTGCCAGCAGTAACTCCTACGAGCAGTACTTC	CASSNSYEQYF
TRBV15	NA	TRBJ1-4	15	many	TGTGCCACCAGCAGGTACAGGGTAAGGGATGAAAAACTGTTTTTT	CATSRYRVRDEKLFF
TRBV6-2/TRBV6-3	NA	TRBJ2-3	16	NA	TGTGCCAGCAGCTCAGGGGGAAGCGGGAGAGGAGATACGCAGTATTTT	CASSSGGSGRGDTQYF
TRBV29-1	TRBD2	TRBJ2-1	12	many	TGCAGCGTAGCGGGGGGGCCTAATGAGCAGTTCTTC	CSVAGGPNEQFF
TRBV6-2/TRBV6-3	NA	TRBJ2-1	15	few	TGTGCCAGCAGTACAGGTGTTACGCCAGGGAATGAGCAGTTCTTC	CASSTGVTPGNEQFF
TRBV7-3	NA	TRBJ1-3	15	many	TGTGCCAGCAGCCTCACCTCGAGCTCTGGAAACACCATATATTTT	CASSLTSSSGNTIYF
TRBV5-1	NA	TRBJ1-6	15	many	TGCGCCAGCAGCCCGGACTATCCAGGTGATTCACCCCTCCACTTT	CASSPDYPGDSPLHF
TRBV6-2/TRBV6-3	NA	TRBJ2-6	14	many	TGTGCCAGCAGTTACGACGCTGGGGCCAACGTCCTGACTTTC	CASSYDAGANVLTF
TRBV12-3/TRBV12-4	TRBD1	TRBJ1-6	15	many	TGTGCCAGCAGTACCGGGACAGTTTGGAGTTCACCCCTCCACTTT	CASSTGTVWSSPLHF
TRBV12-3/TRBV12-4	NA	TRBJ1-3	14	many	TGTGCCAGCAGAAGACAGCCCCAAGGAAACACCATATATTTT	CASRRQPQGNTIYF
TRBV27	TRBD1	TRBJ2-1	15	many	TGTGCCAGCAGTTCCGGGACAGCCAGCTACAATGAGCAGTTCTTC	CASSSGTASYNEQFF
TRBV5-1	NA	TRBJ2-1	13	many	TGCGCCAGCAGCTTGGCAAACTACAATGAGCAGTTCTTC	CASSLANYNEQFF
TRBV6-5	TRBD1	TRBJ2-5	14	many	TGTGCCAGTGGGGGACAGGGAGGGTTAGAGACCCAGTACTTC	CASGGQGGLETQYF
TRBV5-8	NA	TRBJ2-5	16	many	TGTGCCAGCAGCCGGGGGGACAGGCTGTACCAAGAGACCCAGTACTTC	CASSRGDRLYQETQYF
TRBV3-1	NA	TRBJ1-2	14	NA	TGTGCCAGCAGCCACCATGGACGGGGCTATGGCTACACCTTC	CASSHHGRGYGYTF
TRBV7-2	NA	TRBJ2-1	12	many	TGTGCCAGCAGCTCCACAGGGAATGAGCAGTTCTTC	CASSSTGNEQFF
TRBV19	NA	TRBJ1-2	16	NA	TGTGCCAGTAGTATGGCGTCTACAGGACCTAACTATGGCTACACCTTC	CASSMASTGPNYGYTF
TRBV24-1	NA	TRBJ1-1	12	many	TGTGCCACCCAGGGTTGGTATACTGAAGCTTTCTTT	CATQGWYTEAFF
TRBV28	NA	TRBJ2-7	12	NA	TGTGCCAGCGGTTTCCTGTCCTACGAGCAGTACTTC	CASGFLSYEQYF
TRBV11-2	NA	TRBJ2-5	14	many	TGTGCCAGCACCTTGGGCAGGGCCAAAGAGACCCAGTACTTC	CASTLGRAKETQYF
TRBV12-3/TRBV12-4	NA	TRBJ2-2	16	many	TGTGCCAGCAGTTTAGGTCTGACCATGAACACCGGGGAGCTGTTTTTT	CASSLGLTMNTGELFF
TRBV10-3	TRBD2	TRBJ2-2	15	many	TGTGCCATCAGATCCGGGACTAGTGGTGAGGGGGAGCTGTTTTTT	CAIRSGTSGEGELFF
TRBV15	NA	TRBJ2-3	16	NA	TGTGCCACCGGCAGAGCTGGTGCGGGGGCCACAGATACTCAGTATTTT	CATGRAGAGATDTQYF
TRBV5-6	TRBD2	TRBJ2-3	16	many	TGTGCCAGCAGCTTGTTACCTAGCGGGGACTCAGATACGCAGTATTTT	CASSLLPSGDSDTQYF
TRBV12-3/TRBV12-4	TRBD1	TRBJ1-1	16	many	TGTGCCAGCACTAAAGACAGGGGGCAATTGAACACTGAAGCTTTCTTT	CASTKDRGQLNTEAFF
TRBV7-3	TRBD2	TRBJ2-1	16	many	TGTGCCAGCAGTTTAGCGGGAAACCCCTCCTACAATGAGCAGTTCTTC	CASSLAGNPSYNEQFF